Presented here are 3 T cell receptor beta chains from one specimen sequenced in a study of CD8+ T cells in alopecia areata. Treatment given: oral pan-JAK inhibitor, 5-10 mg twice daily. Sequencing templates came from extracted RNA that was reverse transcribed into cDNA. The protocol was immunoSEQ multiplex PCR, while the TCRdb copy is restricted to in-frame clones and leaves out a portion. The table records around 190,000 clones, over 55% of them present only once. The sequenced sample was CD4+ T cells sorted from blood, obtained at week 24, from a patient treated with tofacitinib. These TCRs come from a human donor with alopecia areata.

V and J are TRBV29-1 and TRBJ2-2; TRBD1 agrees at 9 bases. The CDR3 loop spans 14 amino acids. Germline CDR1 and CDR2: SQVTM and ANQGSEA. The V and J ends lost 4 bases and 7 bases, in that order; junction bases with no gene match: 7. The CDR3 region has the DNA TGCAGCGTTGCCGGGACAGGGTTAAACGGGGAGCTGTTTTTT. It translates to CSVAGTGLNGELFF.

The chain uses TRBV29-1 and TRBJ1-1; D uncertain. The V and J ends lost 3 bases and 9 bases respectively, with 17 bases between them. This CDR3 is 13 amino acids long. Germline V gene sequence: CDR1 SQVTM, CDR2 ANQGSEA. In DNA form, the CDR3 reads TGCAGCGTTGACGCCGTGTTGAGCAGAAAAGCTTTCTTT. It translates to CSVDAVLSRKAFF. The whole variable domain, filled in from reference TRBV29-1 and TRBJ1-1, reads SAVISQKPSRDICQRGTSLTIQCQVDSQVTMMFWYRQQPGQSLTLIATANQGSEATYESGFVIDKFPISRPNLTFSTLTVSNMSPEDSSIYLCSVDAVLSRKAFFGQGTRLTVV.

This clone was seen more than once but under ten times. The chain is built from TRBV6-5 and TRBJ2-5, with TRBD1 matching over 8 bases. Looked up from germline, CDR1 is MNHEY and CDR2 is SVGAGI. The V and J ends lost 5 bases and 7 bases, in that order; junction bases with no gene match: 9. This CDR3 comprises 14 residues. The CDR3 bases are TGTGCCAGCAGTCCGCCCGGGACAGGAGGGACCCAGTACTTC. Translation: CASSPPGTGGTQYF.